The text below deals with one TCR beta chain. Its matching antigen is unknown. The sample is drawn from a study of T cell repertoires in cytomegalovirus infection. On the study more broadly: Evidence of both CMV infection and a matching HLA type came from public TCR beta signatures. Findings and caveats of the study: Ex vivo, HLA-C-restricted CMV-specific TCR beta clonotypes prevailed over the rest of the response. Identification of carriers of CMV plus the relevant HLA was achieved through cumulative public TCR beta family frequency.

One entry per CDR3 protein, called by TCRdb with MiXCR from the reads. The sample lists about 740,000 distinct CDR3 sequences; less than 40% were seen once. CDR1 KGHDR and CDR2 SFDVKD come from the germline V gene. This CDR3 comprises 15 residues. Trimming cost V 1 base and J 5 bases, with 11 bases left between them. Sequenced material: PBMCs. The source of this sequence is a human donor in good health (CMV status not recorded). Some clones in this sample may be carry-over from other donors' samples. The J gene is TRBJ2-1, the V gene TRBV24-1; maybe TRBD2 (6 bases). CDR3 amino acids: CATSDFRERNNEQFF. The CDR3 DNA reads TGTGCCACCAGTGATTTCCGGGAGCGGAACAATGAGCAGTTCTTC.